This T cell receptor beta chain was captured in a study of Graves' ophthalmopathy and Graves' hyperthyroidism (dated by TCRdb to 2017 to 2018). For context, the study as a whole: Peripheral blood was collected before any treatment was given, at the time of initial diagnosis. T-cell repertoires of thyroid tissue and blood were compared in 5 or 6 hyperthyroidism patients. The roughly 90 discovery patients were divided at random into training and test sets in a 7:3 ratio. TCR beta repertoire signatures were used to distinguish Graves' ophthalmopathy from Graves' hyperthyroidism and to predict progression to ophthalmopathy. Following sample collection, hyperthyroidism patients were given methimazole at a starting dose of 30 mg daily, and ophthalmopathy patients were given high-dose intravenous methylprednisolone. An independent validation cohort comprised fewer than 20 hyperthyroidism patients and some 16 patients who later progressed from hyperthyroidism to ophthalmopathy. In total, 135 blood samples were TCR-sequenced: around 42 ophthalmopathy, some 75 hyperthyroidism and approximately 17 hyperthyroidism-to-ophthalmopathy patients. A discovery set of more than 90 patients (approximately 42 ophthalmopathy, about 59 stable hyperthyroidism) was enrolled to explore V-J signatures distinguishing ophthalmopathy from hyperthyroidism.

The CDR3 goes from the cysteine to the phenylalanine over 12 residues. Only the CDR3 region is kept as DNA, spanning 36 bases read in frame from base 1. Between the V and J ends, shortened by 7 bases and 5 bases respectively, the junction contains 8 bases. Hyperthyroidism was considered stable if no progression to ophthalmopathy occurred within 18 months of follow-up. Hyperthyroidism patients were newly diagnosed, were aged 18 to 65 years, and had a disease duration under 2 months. Patients were excluded if they had other autoimmune diseases, uncontrolled infections, pregnancy or lactation. Diagnosis relied on clinical symptoms, serum thyroxine, TRAb, thyroid ultrasound and orbital computed tomography. PBMCs were isolated from about 9 ml of fresh peripheral blood by Ficoll-Paque density gradient centrifugation. Total RNA was extracted with Trizol reagent and quality-checked on an Agilent 2100 Bioanalyzer.

Worth noting for this clonotype: The clone's antigen remains unknown. Qualities for individual bases were not recorded, and no much larger clone is one base off.

For repertoire sequencing, TCR beta CDR3 regions were amplified from RNA transcripts. HTBI primers and the Qiagen OneStep RT-PCR kit were used in a first-round RT-PCR, which was followed by a second-round multiplex PCR, size selection and purification. Libraries were sequenced on an Illumina HiSeq2000 using paired-end 100 bp reads. Per the authors' processing: Reads were processed with SOAPnuke, discarding reads with adapters, uncalled bases, mean Phred below 15, or no exact constant-primer or identifier match. COPE v1.2.5 was used to merge high-quality paired reads. Unique nucleotide sequences were defined as clonotypes and aligned to IMGT TRB V, D and J references using MiTCR v1.1. Analysis was restricted to V-J combinations with a frequency above 0.0001, which covered 98% to 99.2% of repertoires. A TCR clonal expansion and chaos score per V-J combination was defined as the ratio of F50 clonal expansion to chaos observed in the TCRdist matrix. Welch's t-statistics and random forest were used to reduce features to about a dozen V-J combinations, which were fed into a naive Bayes classifier. Thyroid-blood repertoire similarity was quantified with the Morisita-Horn index. The public reads were reanalyzed by TCRdb: fastp trimming at Q25, MiXCR alignment, in-frame beta chains only. All rows with the same CDR3 protein become a single entry with the most common DNA and genes. The V and J calls and clone size come from TCRdb's table, not from the authors' own analysis. The sample contains just over 600,000 distinct CDR3 sequences, about 24% of them found a single time. The top ten clonotypes cover around 7% of the sample.

Overall study results and their limits: In validation, the model predicted ophthalmopathy progression with over 60% sensitivity and approximately 78% specificity; some 13 predicted patients were CT-confirmed with GO in a median of about 6.2 months. Sample size was not predetermined statistically, and investigators were not blinded to group allocation. Most of the expanded thyroid clonotypes with a frequency above 0.001 were also detected in blood, and it was suggested that the thyroid immune response may be reflected by blood repertoires. The 13-signature model separated ophthalmopathy from stable hyperthyroidism with about 86% sensitivity and just under 84% specificity in cross-validation, and 80%/75% in the test set.

Sequencing input: peripheral blood. The V gene is TRBV12-3 or TRBV12-4 and the J gene is TRBJ2-2; too little of a D gene remains to name it. The clonotype originates from a woman between 18 and 30 years old with stable Graves' hyperthyroidism. Some clones in this sample may be carry-over from other donors' samples. Donor details come from another sample of the same person, matched by shared clones. The CDR3 reads CASTVGTGELFF. The sequenced DNA: TGTGCCAGCACCGTGGGGACCGGGGAGCTGTTTTTT.